The 4 T cell receptor beta chains listed next were all sequenced from one sample in a study of blood T cell repertoires in COVID-19. The repertoire was sequenced with immunoSEQ multiplex PCR; TCRdb's copy has only in-frame clones and lacks some. The sample holds fewer than 500,000 clones, 70% to 90% seen once. The sequenced sample was peripheral blood. These receptors were taken from a woman under 40 with active or convalescent COVID-19.

This clone is a singleton in its sample. V is TRBV2 and J is TRBJ2-7; D ambiguous. The V and J ends lost 9 bases and 3 bases respectively, with 21 bases between them. Germline V gene sequence: CDR1 SNHLY, CDR2 FYNNEI. This CDR3 comprises 15 residues. The CDR3 DNA sequence: TGTGCCAGTAAAAAGGAGAAGCCAAGCGACTACGAGCAGTACTTC. Translation gives CASKKEKPSDYEQYF.

This sequence joins TRBV4-2 and TRBJ1-1; D not resolved. The CDR3 totals 15 residues. Germline-derived CDR1 and CDR2 are LGHNA and YNFKEQ. The germline V and J ends were trimmed by 4 bases and 1 base, with 13 bases remaining between them. The CDR3 here is CASSLGLRENTEAFF. CDR3 in DNA: TGTGCCAGCAGCCTAGGCTTGAGGGAGAACACTGAAGCTTTCTTT.

CDR3 loop: CASSATQGHTEAFF. The CDR3 DNA reads TGTGCCAGCAGTGCGACGCAGGGGCACACTGAAGCTTTCTTT. This chain connects TRBV27 to TRBJ1-1, with TRBD1 as a possible D gene (6 bases). The CDR3 runs 14 residues. V was cut by 5 bases and J by 3 bases, with 13 bases left in between. Looked up from germline, CDR1 is MNHEY and CDR2 is SMNVEV (reference sequence).

The chain carries TRBV4-2 and TRBJ2-1; 11 nucleotides match TRBD2. V lost 4 bases and J lost 9; bases outside the gene matches: 5. The CDR3 covers 14 residues. CDR1 and CDR2 from the germline V gene are LGHNA and YNFKEQ. The CDR3 spells CASSLGTSGPEQFF. The CDR3 nucleotides are TGTGCCAGCAGCCTTGGGACTAGCGGCCCTGAGCAGTTCTTC.